Described below is a single T cell receptor (beta chain) sequence and its context. It was cDNA, reverse transcribed from extracted RNA, that served as the sequencing template. Using immunoSEQ multiplex PCR, the repertoire was profiled, and TCRdb retains in-frame clones only, with some absent. This table holds 90,000 to 130,000 clones, over 55% found once. This entry is derived from a study of CD8+ T cells in alopecia areata. The CDR3 length is 15 residues. Per germline, CDR1 MGHRA and CDR2 YSYEKL. V trimming: 9 bases; J trimming: 7 bases; junction bases outside the gene matches: 12. The sequenced sample consisted of NKG2D-low CD8+ T cells sorted from blood. The chain recombines TRBV4-1 with TRBJ2-1, with 10 bases that match TRBD2. The TCR sequence derives from a human donor with alopecia areata. DNA of the CDR3: TGCGCCAGTAAACTAGCGGGGAGTAGTTCGAATGAGCAGTTCTTC. It yields the protein CASKLAGSSSNEQFF.